This T cell receptor (beta chain) derives from a study of cytomegalovirus exposure and HLA in healthy donors. General study results and limits: Within an earlier analysis, most TCR beta V segments proved productive either about 90% or about 30% of the time. TCR beta sequences reportedly predicted the HLA-A and HLA-B alleles of most subjects accurately. Testing in vitro showed a few CMV-associated chains specific for CMV antigens. In a later analysis, CMV-associated beta chains were mostly HLA-associated, it appeared.

Trimming pared 3 bases from V and 2 bases from J, leaving 5 bases between. Germline V gene sequence: CDR1 MNHNY, CDR2 SVGAGI (reference sequence). The CDR3 sequence is 13 residues long. Details on this clone: Its specificity is unknown. Other nucleotide sequences in the sample specify the same CDR3.

13 Jbeta primers and 60 Vbeta primers were used for the PCR. Clones were read by immunoSEQ multiplex PCR, and TCRdb kept only the in-frame ones, dropping some. This sample has around 160,000 clones, with 60% to 80% found just once. Sequenced: PBMCs. The sequence came from a woman in her forties in good health and CMV-seropositive. The gene calls are TRBV6-6 and TRBJ1-3, with D hard to call. CDR3 nucleotides: TGTGCCAGCAGTTATACTGCTGGAAACACCATATATTTT. It is translated as CASSYTAGNTIYF.